This T cell receptor beta chain was sequenced in a study of shared clonotypes between healthy human individuals. Germline assignment: CDR1 SGHAT and CDR2 FQDESV (reference sequence). Trimming removed 5 bases at V and 6 bases at J, with 17 bases between. CDR3 length: 14 residues. This clone occurred once. The donor population consisted of healthy HIV-negative adults with no recent acute infections or vaccinations. Every one of the donors was a Caucasian adult that lived in Nashville, Tennessee. Genomic DNA belonging to each subset was distributed in equal measure over several immunoSEQ plates. Data came from immunoSEQ multiplex PCR; TCRdb stores just in-frame clones and leaves some out. Of hundreds of thousands of clones in the sample, approximately 80% are singletons; the top ten hold about 11%.

The chain joins TRBV11-1 to TRBJ2-7, with a possible D match to TRBD2 (5 bases). This clonotype originated in a woman aged 40 to 50 in good health. Some clones in this sample may be carry-over from other donors' samples. The sequenced material came from PBMCs. The CDR3 DNA follows: TGTGCCAGCAGCCCCGGGGAGTTTGCCTCCGAGCAGTACTTC. It is translated as CASSPGEFASEQYF.